This T cell receptor beta chain was identified during a study of naive and memory T cell subsets. Regarding the study as a whole: There was no ground truth to check naive and memory subset results.

Two oligonucleotides, mixed equimolar, formed the beta constant-region primer covering TRBC1 and TRBC2. The ligated cDNA underwent four PCR rounds using SP2 and nested alpha and beta constant-region primers. TCRdb reprocessed the UMI-ligation and nested PCR reads with MiXCR, giving one entry per CDR3 protein. The sample records about 120,000 distinct CDR3 sequences, 35% to 40% being singletons. Alpha and beta libraries were amplified separately from the second PCR onward. Cells stained for CD3, CD4, CD8, CD45RA and CD27 were sorted into four subsets. In the case of this clonotype: Its cognate antigen is unknown.

The source is a human donor in good health. Sequences were obtained from central memory CD4+ T cells from blood.

CDR3: CASSGLVSSYNSPLHF. For the CDR3, the DNA is TGTGCCAGCAGTGGATTGGTTAGCTCCTATAATTCACCCCTCCACTTT. The chain carries TRBV6-1 and TRBJ1-6; D gene unclear. In germline, CDR1 is MNHNS, CDR2 SASEGT. V lost 4 bases and J lost 0, with 10 bases in between. This CDR3 spans 16 amino acids.